This TCR beta chain appears in the sequencing data of a study of CD8 T cells in ankylosing spondylitis. The germline gives CDR1 MGHRA, CDR2 YSYEKL. V gave up 0 bases and J gave up 5 bases, with 10 bases separating them. This CDR3 comprises 14 residues. Library preparation for TCR beta used quantitative 5'-RACE with molecular barcodes. TCRdb analysed the 5' RACE reads with MiXCR anew, one entry per CDR3 protein. The sample holds around 770,000 distinct CDR3 sequences, roughly 20% seen once. Study-level results: There was a TCR beta motif, made of roughly eight highly homologous variants, that appeared characteristic of ankylosing spondylitis blood.

This clonotype has a single count. The target antigen is unknown. This chain links TRBV4-1 with TRBJ2-5; possibly TRBD1 or TRBD2 for D (5 bases each). The receptor comes from a male donor with ankylosing spondylitis. Material: blood, either unsorted or a sorted T cell fraction (not recorded which). CDR3 in amino acids: CASSQEWDLETQYF. CDR3 coding DNA: TGCGCCAGCAGCCAAGAGTGGGACCTGGAGACCCAGTACTTC.